This T cell receptor (beta chain) was captured by sequencing in a study of tumor-infiltrating lymphocytes in oesophageal squamous cell carcinoma. Germline values: CDR1 MDHEN, CDR2 SYDVKM. Deletions cut 6 bases from V and 0 bases from J, with 14 bases between. There are 15 residues in the CDR3. TCRdb reprocessed the PCR reads with MiXCR, giving one entry per CDR3 protein. The sample holds roughly 16,000 distinct CDR3 sequences, around 45% seen once. The material sequenced was normal esophageal tissue next to the tumor. The V and J genes are TRBV28 and TRBJ2-5; unclear D gene. The sequence derives from a female donor with esophageal squamous cell carcinoma. CDR3 in amino acids: CASRSDRSDQETQYF. In DNA form, the CDR3 reads TGTGCCAGCAGGTCGGACCGCTCGGACCAAGAGACCCAGTACTTC.